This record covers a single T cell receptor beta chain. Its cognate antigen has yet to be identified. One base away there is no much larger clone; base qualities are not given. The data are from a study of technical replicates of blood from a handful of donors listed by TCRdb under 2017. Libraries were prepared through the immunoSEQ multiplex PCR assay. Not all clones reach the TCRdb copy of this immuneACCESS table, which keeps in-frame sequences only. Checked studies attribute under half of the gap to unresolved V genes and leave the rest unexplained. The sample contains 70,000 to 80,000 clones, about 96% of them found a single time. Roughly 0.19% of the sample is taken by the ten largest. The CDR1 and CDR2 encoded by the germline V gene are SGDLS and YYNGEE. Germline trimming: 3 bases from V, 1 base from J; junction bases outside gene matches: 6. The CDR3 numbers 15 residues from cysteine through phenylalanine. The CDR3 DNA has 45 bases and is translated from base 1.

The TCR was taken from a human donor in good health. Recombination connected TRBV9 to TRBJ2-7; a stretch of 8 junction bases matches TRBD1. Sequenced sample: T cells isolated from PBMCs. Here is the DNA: TGTGCCAGCAGCGGGACAGGGACTTTGTCCTACGAGCAGTACTTC. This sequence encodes CASSGTGTLSYEQYF.